The sequence of this T cell receptor beta chain was determined in a study of T cell repertoires in cytomegalovirus infection. This clonotype was picked up a small number of times. Germline-derived CDR1 and CDR2 are SGHRS and YFSETQ. Deletions cut 4 bases from V and 8 bases from J, with 12 bases between. This CDR3 has 12 residues. TCRdb used MiXCR to reprocess the reads, holding one entry per CDR3 protein. The sample includes 200,000 to 300,000 distinct CDR3 sequences, roughly 9.1% seen only once; the top ten take over 12%. Input material: PBMCs. The V and J genes are TRBV5-1 and TRBJ1-2; D may be TRBD1 (5 bases). This TCR was sampled from a human donor in good health (CMV status not recorded). Some clones in this sample may be carry-over from other donors' samples. The CDR3 DNA reads TGCGCCAGCAGCCCAGGGACCGGAGGCTACACCTTC. Protein: CASSPGTGGYTF.